Described below is a single T cell receptor beta chain sequence and its context. These data come from a study of blood T cell repertoires in COVID-19. Whole-study context: Sites across the United States, Italy and Spain contributed samples from acute and convalescent COVID-19.

Membership in each cohort depended on participant-reported clinical history. Either two negative PCRs, clearance, or symptom resolution qualified Cohort 3 donors as recovered. V lost 1 base, J lost 6 bases, and 9 bases lay in between. CDR1 and CDR2 from the germline V gene are SGHRS and YFSETQ. The CDR3 extends over 13 amino acids. TCRdb keeps only in-frame clones here, not all; method: immunoSEQ multiplex PCR. The table shows 150,000 to 200,000 clones, with 80% to 90% occurring only once. Source material: PBMCs or T cells enriched from blood (not recorded which). The chain carries TRBV5-1 and TRBJ2-3; a weak D match, TRBD2 (5 bases). The source is a woman in her late teens or twenties who had recovered from COVID-19. The CDR3 is CASSLPSSDTQYF. In nucleotides, the CDR3 is TGCGCCAGCAGCTTGCCTAGCTCCGATACGCAGTATTTT. Together with reference TRBV5-1 and TRBJ2-3, the CDR3 gives the full variable domain: KAGVTQTPRYLIKTRGQQVTLSCSPISGHRSVSWYQQTPGQGLQFLFEYFSETQRNKGNFPGRFSGRQFSNSRSEMNVSTLELGDSALYLCASSLPSSDTQYFGPGTRLTVL.